The text below deals with one T cell receptor (beta chain). The antigen is not known. The data stem from a study of cytomegalovirus exposure and HLA in healthy donors. The wider study: In a later analysis, it was reported that the approximately 120 validation repertoires had been produced on the same platform as the 690 or so repertoires belonging to the first cohort.

The CDR3 has 13 amino acids. Germline loops: CDR1 SGHTS, CDR2 YDEGEE. V gave up 5 bases and J gave up 4 bases, with 12 bases separating them. Clones were sequenced by immunoSEQ multiplex PCR, and TCRdb holds only the in-frame ones, with some missing. The sample has 85,000 to 130,000 clones; less than 90% are singletons. Regarding the study as a whole: The tendency of first-cohort TCR clusters to co-occur in the roughly 120 validation repertoires was the finding of a later analysis. Most TCR sequences were uncommon, yet certain public TCRs appeared in many donors.

What was sequenced was PBMCs. The chain is built from TRBV5-8 and TRBJ1-1, with D perhaps matching TRBD1 (5 bases). The clonotype was recovered from a woman aged 18-30 years in good health and CMV-seropositive. CDR3 loop: CASSPQGVTEAFF. The CDR3 coding sequence is TGTGCCAGCAGTCCCCAGGGTGTCACTGAAGCTTTCTTT.